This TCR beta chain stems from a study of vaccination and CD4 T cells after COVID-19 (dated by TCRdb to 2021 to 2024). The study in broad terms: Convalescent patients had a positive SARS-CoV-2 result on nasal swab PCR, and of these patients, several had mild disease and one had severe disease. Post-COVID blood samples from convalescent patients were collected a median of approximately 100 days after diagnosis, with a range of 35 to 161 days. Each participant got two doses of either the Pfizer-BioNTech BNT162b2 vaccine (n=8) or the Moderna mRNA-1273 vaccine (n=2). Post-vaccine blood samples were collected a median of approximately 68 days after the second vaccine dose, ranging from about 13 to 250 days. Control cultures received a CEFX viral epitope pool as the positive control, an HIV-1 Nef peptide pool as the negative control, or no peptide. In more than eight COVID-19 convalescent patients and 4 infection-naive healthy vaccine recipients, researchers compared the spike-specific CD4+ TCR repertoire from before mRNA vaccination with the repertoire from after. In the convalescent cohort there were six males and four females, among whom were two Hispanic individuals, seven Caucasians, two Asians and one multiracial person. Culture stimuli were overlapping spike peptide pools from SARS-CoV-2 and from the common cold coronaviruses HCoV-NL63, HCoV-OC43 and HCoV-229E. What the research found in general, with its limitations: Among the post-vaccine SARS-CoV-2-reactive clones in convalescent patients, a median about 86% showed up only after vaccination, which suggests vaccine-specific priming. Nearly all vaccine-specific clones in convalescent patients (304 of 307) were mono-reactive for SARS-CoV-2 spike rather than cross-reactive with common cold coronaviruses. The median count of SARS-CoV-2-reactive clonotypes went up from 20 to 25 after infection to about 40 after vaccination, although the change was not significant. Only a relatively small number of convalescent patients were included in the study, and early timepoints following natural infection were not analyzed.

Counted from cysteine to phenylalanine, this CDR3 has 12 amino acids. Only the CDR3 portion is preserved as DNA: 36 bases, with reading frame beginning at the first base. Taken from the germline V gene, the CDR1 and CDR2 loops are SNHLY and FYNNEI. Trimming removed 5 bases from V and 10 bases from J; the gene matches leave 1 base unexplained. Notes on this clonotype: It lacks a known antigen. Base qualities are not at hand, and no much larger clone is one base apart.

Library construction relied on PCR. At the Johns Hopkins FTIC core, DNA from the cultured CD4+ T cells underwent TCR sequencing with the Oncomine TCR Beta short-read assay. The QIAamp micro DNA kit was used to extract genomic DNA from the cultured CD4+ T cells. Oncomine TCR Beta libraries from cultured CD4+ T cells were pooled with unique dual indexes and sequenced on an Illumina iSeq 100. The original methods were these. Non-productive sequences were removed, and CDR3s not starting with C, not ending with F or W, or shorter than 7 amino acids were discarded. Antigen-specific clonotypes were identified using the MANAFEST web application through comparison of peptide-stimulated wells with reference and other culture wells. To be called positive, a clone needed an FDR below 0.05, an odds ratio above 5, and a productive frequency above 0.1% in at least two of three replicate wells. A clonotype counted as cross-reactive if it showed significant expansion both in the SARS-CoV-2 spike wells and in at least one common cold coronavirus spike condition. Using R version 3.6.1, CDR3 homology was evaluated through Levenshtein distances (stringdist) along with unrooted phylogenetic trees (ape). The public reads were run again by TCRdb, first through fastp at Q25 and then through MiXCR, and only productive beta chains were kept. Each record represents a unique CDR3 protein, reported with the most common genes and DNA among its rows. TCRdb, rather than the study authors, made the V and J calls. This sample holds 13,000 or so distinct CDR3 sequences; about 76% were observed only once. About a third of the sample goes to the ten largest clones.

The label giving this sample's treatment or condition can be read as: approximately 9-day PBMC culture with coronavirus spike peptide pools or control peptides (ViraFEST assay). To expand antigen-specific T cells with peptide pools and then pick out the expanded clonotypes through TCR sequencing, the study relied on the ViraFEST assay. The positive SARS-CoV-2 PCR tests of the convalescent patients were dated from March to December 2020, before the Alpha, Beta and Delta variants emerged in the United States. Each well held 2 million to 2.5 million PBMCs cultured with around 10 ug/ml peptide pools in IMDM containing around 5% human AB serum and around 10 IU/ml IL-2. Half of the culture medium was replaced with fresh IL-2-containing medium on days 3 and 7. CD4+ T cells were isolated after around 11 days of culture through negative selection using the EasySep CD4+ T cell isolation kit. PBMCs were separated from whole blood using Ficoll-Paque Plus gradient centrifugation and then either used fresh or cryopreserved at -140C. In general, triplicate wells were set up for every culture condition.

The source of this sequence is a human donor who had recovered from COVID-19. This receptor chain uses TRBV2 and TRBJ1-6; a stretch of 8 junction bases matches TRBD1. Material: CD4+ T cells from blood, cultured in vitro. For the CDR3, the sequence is CASSNRGSPLHF. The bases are TGTGCCAGCAGTAACAGGGGGTCACCCCTCCACTTT. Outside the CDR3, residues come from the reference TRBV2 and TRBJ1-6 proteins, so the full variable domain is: EPEVTQTPSHQVTQMGQEVILRCVPISNHLYFYWYRQILGQKVEFLVSFYNNEISEKSEIFDDQFSVERPDGSNFTLKIRSTKLEDSAMYFCASSNRGSPLHFGNGTRLTVT.